This T cell receptor beta chain was documented in a study of regulatory T cells in long-lasting Graves disease. Stated time point: newly diagnosed GD, antithyroid drugs for less than 3 months. PBMCs were the source of the RNA used for TCR sequencing. Patients were from an endocrinology department in Xi'an, China. Construction of TCR beta libraries relied on iRepertoire HTBI primers and on Arm-PCR targeting CDR3 regions. In TCRdb, the multiplex PCR reads were re-called with MiXCR into one record per CDR3 protein. The repertoire holds about 530,000 distinct CDR3 sequences, with around 16% as singletons. Trimming removed 2 bases at V and 5 bases at J, with 10 bases between. There are 13 residues in the CDR3. The germline V gene has CDR1 WNHNN and CDR2 SYGVQD (reference sequence). The same sample was also studied in work on T cells in Graves' hyperthyroidism and ophthalmopathy. This second study says: Blood samples included most of the expanded thyroid clonotypes exceeding 0.001. Ophthalmopathy could be told apart from stable hyperthyroidism with a 13 V-J model. Ophthalmopathy got predicted by the model a median approximately 6 months before its onset.

The V and J genes are TRBV10-1 and TRBJ2-7; D remains ambiguous. The sequence was collected from a woman aged 40-65 years with Graves disease. The sequences come from peripheral blood mononuclear cells (PBMCs), collected at new diagnosis, from a patient treated with antithyroid drugs. The CDR3 DNA follows: TGCGCCAGCAGTGAGAAGACTCTGGACGAGCAGTACTTC. Translating it yields CASSEKTLDEQYF.